This T cell receptor beta chain was documented in a study of CD8+ T cells in alopecia areata. Sorted out of PBMCs were CD4+ T cells and CD8+ T cells. Following RNA extraction, reverse transcription yielded cDNA that acted as the sequencing template. Measured with immunoSEQ multiplex PCR; TCRdb has only the in-frame clones, and not every one. The sample lists 140,000 to 150,000 clones, about half occurring once. With regard to this clone: The antigen is unknown.

Study outcomes and limitations: Elevated clonality characterized lesional scalp relative to normal scalp, particularly in alopecia totalis/universalis. Sharing of TCR sequences between patients (possibly for HLA-related reasons) was less clear than in mice.

This sequence was found in a human donor with alopecia areata. Here the sequenced sample was CD4+ T cells sorted from blood, taken at week 0.

The CDR3 region has the DNA TGTGCCAGCACCATGGGGGAGGGCTCCTACGAGCAGTACTTC. Amino acid sequence: CASTMGEGSYEQYF. The chain combines TRBV6-6 with TRBJ2-7, with TRBD2 matching over 7 bases. From germline, CDR1 is MNHNY and CDR2 SVGAGI (reference sequence). This CDR3 has 14 amino acids. V was clipped by 7 bases and J by 0 bases; unmatched bases: 6.